The 27 T cell receptor beta chains in this list originate from one sample, sequenced in a study of cytomegalovirus exposure and HLA in healthy donors. Use of 60 Vbeta and 13 Jbeta primers characterized the PCR. TCRdb's copy holds only in-frame clones and misses some; the assay was immunoSEQ multiplex PCR. The sample holds 160,000 or so clones, around four fifths seen once. Sequences were obtained from PBMCs. The source of these receptors is a young woman in good health and CMV-seronegative.

V and J are TRBV30 and TRBJ1-2, with TRBD1 matching over 10 bases. The CDR3 consists of 15 residues. Germline lookup yields CDR1 GTSNPN and CDR2 SVGIG (reference sequence). Unmatched junction bases numbered 7, after V lost 3 bases and J lost 3 bases. CDR3 sequence reads: CAWREGTGDYYGYTF. DNA for the CDR3: TGTGCCTGGAGAGAAGGGACAGGGGATTACTATGGCTACACCTTC.

V and J are TRBV30 and TRBJ2-5, with D perhaps TRBD2 (7 bases). CDR1 and CDR2 from the germline V gene are GTSNPN and SVGIG (reference sequence). The CDR3 length is 15 residues. Trimming pared 0 bases from V and 5 bases from J, leaving 16 bases between. The CDR3 protein is CAWSVGGGAGETQYF. The CDR3 nucleotides read TGTGCCTGGAGTGTAGGAGGGGGGGCCGGGGAGACCCAGTACTTC.

The V and J genes are TRBV5-4 and TRBJ2-3; maybe TRBD1 (5 bases). Germline V gives CDR1 SGHNT, CDR2 YYREEE (reference sequence). V gave up 2 bases and J gave up 0 bases, with 13 bases separating them. The CDR3 totals 16 residues. The CDR3 nucleotides read TGTGCCAGCAGCTTACGCGACAGAAGCAGCACAGATACGCAGTATTTT. The encoded protein is CASSLRDRSSTDTQYF.

This chain joins TRBV10-3 and TRBJ2-6, with D perhaps matching TRBD2 (7 bases). The CDR3 covers 16 residues. V lost 0 bases to trimming and J lost 3 bases, with 9 bases between them. CDR1 and CDR2 (germline): ENHRY, SYGVKD. The CDR3 sequence: CAISESGGRGANVLTF. CDR3 bases: TGTGCCATCAGTGAGTCGGGGGGGCGTGGGGCCAACGTCCTGACTTTC.

This chain connects TRBV2 to TRBJ1-2; D unclear. V was trimmed by 6 bases and J by 6 bases, leaving 14 bases between them. Germline CDR1 and CDR2: SNHLY and FYNNEI. The CDR3 contains 13 residues. The chain's CDR3 is CASREEGRDGYTF. CDR3 DNA sequence: TGTGCCAGCAGGGAGGAGGGAAGGGATGGCTACACCTTC.

J is TRBJ1-3 and V is TRBV4-1; unclear D gene. CDR3 length: 13 amino acids. Trimming removed 4 bases at V and 5 bases at J, with 9 bases between. Germline lookup yields CDR1 MGHRA and CDR2 YSYEKL. CDR3 protein: CASSPRLRNTIYF. The CDR3 bases are TGCGCCAGCAGCCCCCGGTTGCGAAACACCATATATTTT.

This clone was picked up one time. The CDR3 DNA is TGTGCCAGCAGTGAAGGGTACAGGGACGGTAACTATGGCTACACCTTC. Residues: CASSEGYRDGNYGYTF. The J gene is TRBJ1-2, the V gene TRBV2, with D perhaps matching TRBD1 (6 bases). In germline, CDR1 is SNHLY, CDR2 FYNNEI. Trimming left V 1 base short and J 1 base short, with 13 bases between. This CDR3 region has 16 residues.

J is TRBJ1-2 and V is TRBV14; D is uncertain. The CDR3 runs 14 residues. Germline CDR1 SGHDN, CDR2 FVKESK. The germline V and J ends were trimmed by 4 bases and 4 bases, with 13 bases remaining between them. Here the CDR3 reads CASSPAGGSYGYTF. CDR3 sequence (DNA): TGTGCCAGCAGCCCCGCGGGCGGCAGCTATGGCTACACCTTC.

The gene calls are TRBV27 and TRBJ2-7; 9 bases agree with TRBD2. The CDR3 contains 15 residues. With 9 bases clipped from V and 0 bases from J, the junction kept 9 bases outside the gene matches. Germline-derived CDR1 and CDR2 are MNHEY and SMNVEV (reference sequence). CDR3 in amino acids: CASAERGAYSYEQYF. The CDR3 DNA follows: TGTGCCAGTGCGGAGCGGGGGGCCTACTCCTACGAGCAGTACTTC.

The chain is built from TRBV10-3 and TRBJ1-5, with TRBD1 as a possible D gene (6 bases). Germline CDR1 and CDR2: ENHRY and SYGVKD. CDR3 length: 14 amino acids. Trimming pared 3 bases from V and 6 bases from J, leaving 12 bases between. The CDR3 DNA reads as TGTGCCATCAGTGATATCTACAGGGTTCAGCCCCAGCATTTT. It is translated as CAISDIYRVQPQHF.

V gene TRBV6-6 combines with J gene TRBJ1-1; the D gene is possibly TRBD1 (5 bases). The CDR3 consists of 11 residues. The ends were cut back, 6 bases at V and 6 bases at J, with 8 bases in the middle. Germline-derived CDR1 and CDR2 are MNHNY and SVGAGI (reference sequence). CDR3 nucleotides: TGTGCCAGCAGGGGGGGGGCTGAAGCTTTCTTT. This gives the protein CASRGGAEAFF.

The chain carries TRBV30 and TRBJ1-5; D perhaps matches TRBD1 (6 bases). CDR1 GTSNPN and CDR2 SVGIG come from the germline V gene (reference sequence). V shed 0 bases and J shed 6 bases, with 9 bases lying between them. The CDR3 is 13 residues long. CDR3 residues: CAWSVQGTQPQHF. For the CDR3, the DNA is TGTGCCTGGAGTGTACAGGGAACTCAGCCCCAGCATTTT.

On this clone itself: Other DNA variants within this sample encode the same CDR3. CDR3 DNA sequence: TGTGCCTGGGGAGGACAGGGGAATTCACCCCTCCACTTT. Amino acid sequence: CAWGGQGNSPLHF. The V gene is TRBV30, the J gene TRBJ1-6; 9 bases align to TRBD1. CDR1 and CDR2 from the germline V gene are GTSNPN and SVGIG (reference sequence). The CDR3 has 13 residues. The ends lost 5 bases at V and 7 bases at J; junction bases unmatched: 3.

This chain connects TRBV7-2 to TRBJ2-7; D uncertain. V was pared by 0 bases and J by 2 bases, with 8 bases between. Germline CDR1 and CDR2: SGHTA and FQGNSA. CDR3 length: 14 residues. CDR3 sequence reads: CASSLAHSTYEQYF. The CDR3 DNA sequence: TGTGCCAGCAGCTTAGCCCACAGCACCTACGAGCAGTACTTC.

CDR3 sequence reads: CASSGGGYRTDTQYF. CDR3 DNA sequence: TGTGCCAGCAGTGGGGGGGGGTATCGCACAGATACGCAGTATTTT. This rearrangement joins TRBV6-1 to TRBJ2-3; 7 bases are a match to TRBD2. The CDR3 has 15 amino acids. The germline CDR1 and CDR2 sequences are MNHNS and SASEGT. J gave up 1 base and V 4 bases, and 5 bases lay outside the gene matches.

The chain is built from TRBV2 and TRBJ2-1; 13 bases map to TRBD2. Germline V gene lookup returns CDR1 SNHLY and CDR2 FYNNEI. CDR3 size: 15 residues. V was pared by 9 bases and J by 4 bases, with 6 bases of the junction left unmatched. The CDR3 here is CASRTSGGWYNEQFF. CDR3 DNA: TGTGCCAGTCGGACTAGCGGGGGATGGTACAATGAGCAGTTCTTC.

This rearrangement joins TRBV29-1 to TRBJ2-7; tentative D call: TRBD1 (6 bases). V gave up 7 bases and J gave up 0 bases, with 10 bases separating them. This CDR3 is 12 amino acids long. CDR1 is SQVTM and CDR2 is ANQGSEA in the germline V gene. The CDR3 bases are TGCAGCGCCTCGACAGGCTCCTACGAGCAGTACTTC. Its protein product is CSASTGSYEQYF.

V gene TRBV7-3 combines with J gene TRBJ1-2, with 7 bases that match TRBD1. CDR3 length: 14 amino acids. V dropped 5 bases and J dropped 8; count of bases not matched to a gene: 11. Germline values: CDR1 SGHTA, CDR2 FQGTGA. Here the CDR3 DNA reads TGTGCCAGCAGCCGAACGGGGCAGGGGGAAGGCTACACCTTC. Amino acid sequence: CASSRTGQGEGYTF.

The V gene is TRBV5-1, the J gene TRBJ2-3; possibly TRBD1 for D (5 bases). CDR3 length equals 15 residues. V dropped 0 bases and J dropped 2 bases, with 10 bases sitting between them. Germline V gene lookup returns CDR1 SGHRS and CDR2 YFSETQ. This CDR3 reads CASSLVGRDTDTQYF. The DNA of the CDR3 is TGCGCCAGCAGCTTGGTAGGCAGGGACACAGATACGCAGTATTTT.

The chain joins TRBV15 to TRBJ1-1; unclear D gene. There are 15 residues in the CDR3. Germline V gene lookup returns CDR1 LNHNV and CDR2 YYDKDF (reference sequence). Trimming stripped 5 bases from V and 0 bases from J, with 13 bases between. Here the CDR3 DNA reads TGTGCCACCAGCCCGACACCTGCCTTGAACACTGAAGCTTTCTTT. Translation gives CATSPTPALNTEAFF. The full variable domain, with the rest looked up from reference TRBV15 and TRBJ1-1, is DAMVIQNPRYQVTQFGKPVTLSCSQTLNHNVMYWYQQKSSQAPKLLFHYYDKDFNNEADTPDNFQSRRPNTSFCFLDIRSPGLGDTAMYLCATSPTPALNTEAFFGQGTRLTVV.

This rearrangement joins TRBV14 to TRBJ1-2; D unresolved. V was clipped by 1 base and J by 3 bases, with 12 bases between them. CDR1 and CDR2 from the germline V gene are SGHDN and FVKESK. The CDR3 consists of 15 residues. CDR3 in DNA: TGTGCCAGCAGCCAAGTATCCGGGTATCACTATGGCTACACCTTC. This codes for CASSQVSGYHYGYTF. Looking up the rest from reference TRBV14 and TRBJ1-2 gives the full variable domain: EAGVTQFPSHSVIEKGQTVTLRCDPISGHDNLYWYRRVMGKEIKFLLHFVKESKQDESGMPNNRFLAERTGGTYSTLKVQPAELEDSGVYFCASSQVSGYHYGYTFGSGTRLTVV.

The genes are TRBV5-1 and TRBJ2-5; D perhaps matches TRBD1 (6 bases). Germline assignment: CDR1 SGHRS and CDR2 YFSETQ. The CDR3 has 12 amino acids. V dropped 7 bases and J dropped 5 bases, with 12 bases sitting between them. Here the CDR3 reads CASRQTGETQYF. The CDR3 DNA sequence: TGCGCCAGCCGACAAACAGGGGAGACCCAGTACTTC. The full variable domain, in which reference TRBV5-1 and TRBJ2-5 provide the parts outside the CDR3, is KAGVTQTPRYLIKTRGQQVTLSCSPISGHRSVSWYQQTPGQGLQFLFEYFSETQRNKGNFPGRFSGRQFSNSRSEMNVSTLELGDSALYLCASRQTGETQYFGPGTRLLVL.

The sample holds one count of this clone. CDR3 sequence: CASSEGGLADTQYF. CDR3 bases: TGTGCCAGCAGTGAGGGGGGGCTAGCAGATACGCAGTATTTT. The chain links TRBV2 to TRBJ2-3; possibly TRBD2 for D (7 bases). This CDR3 spans 14 amino acids. Germline V gene data show CDR1 as SNHLY and CDR2 as FYNNEI. V lost 3 bases to trimming and J lost 4 bases, with 11 bases between them.

This chain connects TRBV27 to TRBJ2-2; weak D call: TRBD2 (6 bases). Looked up from germline, CDR1 is MNHEY and CDR2 is SMNVEV (reference sequence). CDR3 length equals 13 residues. Trimming pared 3 bases from V and 7 bases from J, leaving 9 bases between. In nucleotides, the CDR3 is TGTGCCAGCAGTTTGAGGGGAGGCGGGGAGCTGTTTTTT. Protein sequence: CASSLRGGGELFF.

This clone was observed a single time. The chain is built from TRBV6-1 and TRBJ2-5; 9 bases match TRBD2. The CDR3 has 12 amino acids. The germline V gene has CDR1 MNHNS and CDR2 SASEGT. V shed 6 bases and J 7 bases; nucleotides not matched to a gene: 3. CDR3 nucleotide sequence: TGTGCCAGCAGCCAAGCGGGGGGGACCCAGTACTTC. Protein product: CASSQAGGTQYF.

The genes are TRBV11-2 and TRBJ2-6, with D unclear. The length of the CDR3 is 13 residues. The ends were cut back, 5 bases at V and 2 bases at J, with 4 bases in the middle. The germline gives CDR1 SGHAT, CDR2 FQNNGV. The CDR3 nucleotides read TGTGCCAGCAGCGCTACTGGGGCCAACGTCCTGACTTTC. This codes for CASSATGANVLTF.

This clone showed up just once. The J gene is TRBJ2-6, the V gene TRBV5-6; the D gene is possibly TRBD2 (5 bases). The CDR3 length is 15 residues. The V gene lost 4 bases and the J gene lost 0 bases, with 8 bases spanning the gap. Per the germline V gene, CDR1 is SGHDT and CDR2 is YYEEEE. The CDR3 DNA reads TGTGCCAGCAGCGCGGGCAACTCTGGGGCCAACGTCCTGACTTTC. Residues: CASSAGNSGANVLTF.